Presented here are 23 T cell receptor beta chains from one specimen sequenced in a study of T cells in Graves' hyperthyroidism and ophthalmopathy. The TCR beta CDR3 regions underwent amplification using RNA transcripts as the source. The HTBI set primed first-round TCR CDR3 RT-PCR. Via MiXCR, TCRdb re-called the multiplex PCR reads, giving one row per CDR3 protein. This sample has 300,000 to 450,000 distinct CDR3 sequences, with around 14% found just once. The sequenced material came from blood. The receptors originated from a woman aged 18-29 years with Graves' hyperthyroidism.

This clonotype was seen many times. The V gene is TRBV6-1, the J gene TRBJ1-1; a possible D gene is TRBD1 (6 bases). In germline, CDR1 is MNHNS, CDR2 SASEGT. V was trimmed by 2 bases and J by 7 bases, leaving 14 bases between them. The length of the CDR3 is 14 residues. The CDR3 is CASSETGAVNEAFF. DNA of the CDR3: TGTGCCAGCAGTGAAACGGGGGCAGTTAATGAAGCTTTCTTT.

This clonotype was seen a handful of times. The gene calls are TRBV5-4 and TRBJ2-5; D gene ambiguous. Per germline, CDR1 SGHNT and CDR2 YYREEE (reference sequence). The CDR3 runs to 12 residues. The V end was cut by 2 bases, the J end by 4 bases, with 6 bases between. The CDR3: CASSFMPETQYF. The CDR3, as DNA: TGTGCCAGCAGCTTTATGCCAGAGACCCAGTACTTC. Complete variable domain (other parts from reference TRBV5-4 and TRBJ2-5): ETGVTQSPTHLIKTRGQQVTLRCSSQSGHNTVSWYQQALGQGPQFIFQYYREEENGRGNFPPRFSGLQFPNYSSELNVNALELDDSALYLCASSFMPETQYFGPGTRLLVL.

There are many counts of this clonotype. Here the CDR3 reads CASSPLRRGYNSPLHF. The DNA for the CDR3 is TGTGCCAGCAGTCCCCTTAGGAGGGGCTATAATTCACCCCTCCACTTT. The chain links TRBV28 to TRBJ1-6; a possible D gene is TRBD1 (5 bases). The CDR3 runs 16 residues. The germline V gene has CDR1 MDHEN and CDR2 SYDVKM. V lost 5 bases and J 3 bases, leaving 14 bases between the germline ends.

This clonotype was seen only a few times. This chain joins TRBV5-4 and TRBJ2-2, with a weak D call TRBD2 (5 bases). This CDR3 has 18 amino acids. Germline V lookup: CDR1 SGHNT, CDR2 YYREEE (reference sequence). V was trimmed by 1 base and J by 0 bases, leaving 16 bases between them. In nucleotides, the CDR3 is TGTGCCAGCAGCTTGACACTAGGGCTGGGCCCGAACACCGGGGAGCTGTTTTTT. Amino acid sequence: CASSLTLGLGPNTGELFF. The full variable domain, rest sourced from reference TRBV5-4 and TRBJ2-2, is ETGVTQSPTHLIKTRGQQVTLRCSSQSGHNTVSWYQQALGQGPQFIFQYYREEENGRGNFPPRFSGLQFPNYSSELNVNALELDDSALYLCASSLTLGLGPNTGELFFGEGSRLTVL.

V usage is TRBV20-1 and J usage is TRBJ2-2; the match to TRBD2 covers 11 bases. CDR3 length equals 16 residues. Germline values: CDR1 DFQATT, CDR2 SNEGSKA (reference sequence). The ends lost 2 bases at V and 4 bases at J; junction bases unmatched: 6. The DNA of the CDR3 is TGCAGTGCTAGAAGGCTAGCGGGAGGCGGCACCGGGGAGCTGTTTTTT. Protein sequence: CSARRLAGGGTGELFF.

The gene calls are TRBV5-1 and TRBJ1-6; a weak D match, TRBD1 (6 bases). V was shortened by 0 bases and J by 7 bases, with 11 bases between the two germline ends. The CDR3 covers 15 residues. Germline V gene data show CDR1 as SGHRS and CDR2 as YFSETQ. The CDR3 DNA reads as TGCGCCAGCAGCTTGGACCCAGGGGCCAATTCACCCCTCCACTTT. Translated, it gives CASSLDPGANSPLHF.

This clonotype showed up many times. This chain connects TRBV20-1 to TRBJ2-5; 9 bases fit TRBD2. Trimming removed 4 bases from V and 5 bases from J; junction bases left unmatched: 29. Germline V gene lookup returns CDR1 DFQATT and CDR2 SNEGSKA (reference sequence). The CDR3 loop spans 21 amino acids. The CDR3 here is CSATNEPTLAGDLVTVETQYF. DNA of the CDR3: TGCAGTGCTACGAACGAGCCTACCTTAGCGGGAGATCTCGTAACGGTGGAGACCCAGTACTTC.

This clonotype occurred many times. This chain links TRBV2 with TRBJ2-5; 9 bases align to TRBD2. J was trimmed by 5 bases and V by 6 bases; bases with no gene match: 10. From germline, CDR1 is SNHLY and CDR2 FYNNEI. The length of the CDR3 is 15 residues. CDR3 DNA sequence: TGTGCCAGCAGGCTCGGGCTAGCGGGGTGGGAGACCCAGTACTTC. Encoded protein: CASRLGLAGWETQYF.

This clonotype was counted only a few times. This may arise from a read error, as a much more abundant clone is one base away. This sequence joins TRBV20-1 and TRBJ1-5, with TRBD1 matching 9 bases. CDR1 and CDR2 from the germline V gene are DFQATT and SNEGSKA (reference sequence). CDR3 length: 18 residues. DNA for the CDR3: TGCAGTGCTAGTGCCCGGGACAGGGCGGGCTATAGCAATCGGCCCCAGCATTTT. Protein product: CSASARDRAGYSNRPQHF.

This clonotype has ten or more counts. The rearrangement joins TRBV5-1 to TRBJ2-2; D is undetermined. Per germline, CDR1 SGHRS and CDR2 YFSETQ. The CDR3 runs to 14 residues. V lost 0 bases and J 5 bases, leaving 8 bases between the germline ends. The CDR3 nucleotides read TGCGCCAGCAGCTTGGGGGGTTCGACCGGGGAGCTGTTTTTT. It specifies CASSLGGSTGELFF.

This clonotype was detected many times. V and J are TRBV2 and TRBJ2-5; D is uncertain. In germline, CDR1 is SNHLY, CDR2 FYNNEI. CDR3 length: 13 residues. V lost 1 base to trimming and J lost 1 base, with 4 bases between them. Here the CDR3 DNA reads TGTGCCAGCAGTGAAGACGGCCAAGAGACCCAGTACTTC. It yields the protein CASSEDGQETQYF.

This clonotype was counted many times. The rearrangement links TRBV20-1 to TRBJ2-7; D possibly corresponds to TRBD2 (5 bases). The CDR3 contains 12 residues. Deletions cut 3 bases from V and 2 bases from J, with 8 bases between. Germline V gives CDR1 DFQATT, CDR2 SNEGSKA (reference sequence). The CDR3 region has the DNA TGCAGTGCTAGGGGAGTTCCCTACGAGCAGTACTTC. It yields the protein CSARGVPYEQYF.

This clonotype was seen only a few times. This chain uses TRBV12-5 with TRBJ2-7; D is undetermined. In germline, CDR1 is LGHNT, CDR2 FRNRAP. V lost 2 bases to trimming and J lost 7 bases, with 9 bases between them. The CDR3 runs 12 residues. DNA for the CDR3: TGTGCTAGTGGTTTGACGGGCGATGAGCAGTACTTC. It translates to CASGLTGDEQYF. Based on the CDR3 plus reference TRBV12-5 and TRBJ2-7, the full variable domain is DARVTQTPRHKVTEMGQEVTMRCQPILGHNTVFWYRQTMMQGLELLAYFRNRAPLDDSGMPKDRFSAEMPDATLATLKIQPSEPRDSAVYFCASGLTGDEQYFGPGTRLTVT.

The chain carries TRBV7-9 and TRBJ1-4; D is unresolved. The CDR3 is 13 residues long. The germline V gene encodes CDR1 SEHNR and CDR2 FQNEAQ (reference sequence). V lost 1 base and J 8 bases, leaving 8 bases between the germline ends. The CDR3 here is CASSLVGDEKLFF. Here the CDR3 DNA reads TGTGCCAGCAGCTTAGTTGGTGACGAAAAACTGTTTTTT.

In its sample, this clonotype was seen many times. This chain uses TRBV20-1 with TRBJ2-6, with TRBD2 matching 10 bases. The V and J ends lost 0 bases and 2 bases, in that order; junction bases with no gene match: 7. Germline CDR1 reads DFQATT; CDR2 reads SNEGSKA (reference sequence). CDR3 length equals 18 residues. The CDR3 loop is CSARDPSGRAPGANVLTF. In nucleotides, the CDR3 is TGCAGTGCTAGAGATCCCAGCGGGAGGGCCCCTGGGGCCAACGTCCTGACTTTC.

The rearrangement uses TRBV27 and TRBJ2-1; tentatively, D is TRBD1 (6 bases). CDR3 length equals 15 residues. In germline, CDR1 is MNHEY, CDR2 SMNVEV (reference sequence). Trimming took off 8 bases at V and 4 bases at J, with 18 bases between the two ends. Written as DNA, the CDR3 is TGTGCCAGCGGGCCCGGGACAAGAAGTTACAATGAGCAGTTCTTC. Its translation is CASGPGTRSYNEQFF.

Concerning this clonotype itself: One base away lies a much larger clone, so this may be a sequencing read error. V and J are TRBV10-3 and TRBJ2-2, with a tentative D call TRBD2 (6 bases). Per germline, CDR1 ENHRY and CDR2 SYGVKD. The CDR3 loop spans 15 amino acids. Trimming stripped 8 bases from V and 5 bases from J, with 18 bases between. The CDR3 sequence is CAIGGGSIKTGELFF. The CDR3 region has the DNA TGTGCCATCGGTGGAGGGAGTATAAAGACCGGGGAGCTGTTTTTT.

This clonotype was seen ten or more times. The rearrangement links TRBV28 to TRBJ1-1; D might be TRBD1 (5 bases). The CDR3 length is 13 residues. Deletions cut 11 bases from V and 3 bases from J, with 16 bases between. Germline CDR1 is MDHEN and CDR2 is SYDVKM. The CDR3 DNA is TGTGCCTCTTTGGGGCCGACAGACACTGAAGCTTTCTTT. Translating it yields CASLGPTDTEAFF.

This clonotype turned up a few times. The chain couples TRBV24-1 to TRBJ2-7; 8 nucleotides line up with TRBD2. Unmatched junction bases numbered 11, after V lost 2 bases and J lost 9 bases. The CDR3 has 15 residues. Germline V lookup: CDR1 KGHDR, CDR2 SFDVKD. As DNA, the CDR3 is TGTGCCACCAGTGATTCGGGAGGGAAAGGGCAGGTGCAGTACTTC. Translated, it gives CATSDSGGKGQVQYF.

V is TRBV19 and J is TRBJ2-7; D perhaps matches TRBD2 (5 bases). CDR1 is LNHDA, CDR2 SQIVND, per germline (reference sequence). V was clipped by 5 bases and J by 5 bases, with 16 bases between them. The CDR3 covers 14 residues. In nucleotides, the CDR3 is TGTGCCAGTAGTCACTCCCCTGCGGGCGACGAGCAGTACTTC. As protein: CASSHSPAGDEQYF.

This clonotype was found many times. The rearrangement links TRBV28 to TRBJ1-1; 9 positions agree with TRBD1. Germline CDR1 is MDHEN and CDR2 is SYDVKM. V lost 6 bases, J lost 10 bases, and 9 bases stayed unmatched. The CDR3 loop spans 13 amino acids. DNA of the CDR3: TGTGCCAGCAGGGGTGAGGACAGGGGAGTAGCTTTCTTT. Its protein is CASRGEDRGVAFF.

This clonotype was seen repeatedly, ten times or more. This chain links TRBV20-1 with TRBJ2-4; D is unclear. CDR1 is DFQATT and CDR2 is SNEGSKA in the germline V gene (reference sequence). The length of the CDR3 is 14 residues. The V end was cut by 4 bases, the J end by 8 bases, with 18 bases between. The CDR3 bases are TGCAGTGCTAACCCTTTGGATCTTTGGGACATTCAGTACTTC. Protein product: CSANPLDLWDIQYF.

The table lists this clonotype with many counts. This chain connects TRBV9 to TRBJ2-3; 11 bases align to TRBD2. This CDR3 comprises 17 residues. V lost 2 bases and J lost 1; bases outside the gene matches: 6. Germline V CDR1 and CDR2: SGDLS, YYNGEE. The CDR3 DNA sequence: TGTGCCAGCAGCGTGGAAAGACTAGCGGGACGCACAGATACGCAGTATTTT. Protein sequence: CASSVERLAGRTDTQYF.